This TCR beta chain stems from a study of cytomegalovirus exposure and HLA in healthy donors. General study points: Whilst most TCR sequences proved rare, a subset of public TCRs occurred across many donors.

V was pared by 0 bases and J by 0 bases, with 6 bases between. Germline V CDR1 and CDR2: LNHNV, YYDKDF (reference sequence). The CDR3 extends over 15 amino acids. The PCR was carried out with 60 Vbeta primers and 13 Jbeta primers. Repertoires were generated with immunoSEQ multiplex PCR, while TCRdb's copy carries only in-frame clones and drops some. This sample has about 160,000 clones, with roughly 85% found just once. A word on this clone: Its specificity is unknown.

V gene TRBV15 combines with J gene TRBJ2-1; D gene uncertain. The sample taken for sequencing was PBMCs. The TCR comes from a boy younger than 10 in good health and CMV-seronegative. The CDR3 DNA reads TGTGCCACCAGCAGAGACAGAAGCTCCTACAATGAGCAGTTCTTC. Translated, it gives CATSRDRSSYNEQFF.